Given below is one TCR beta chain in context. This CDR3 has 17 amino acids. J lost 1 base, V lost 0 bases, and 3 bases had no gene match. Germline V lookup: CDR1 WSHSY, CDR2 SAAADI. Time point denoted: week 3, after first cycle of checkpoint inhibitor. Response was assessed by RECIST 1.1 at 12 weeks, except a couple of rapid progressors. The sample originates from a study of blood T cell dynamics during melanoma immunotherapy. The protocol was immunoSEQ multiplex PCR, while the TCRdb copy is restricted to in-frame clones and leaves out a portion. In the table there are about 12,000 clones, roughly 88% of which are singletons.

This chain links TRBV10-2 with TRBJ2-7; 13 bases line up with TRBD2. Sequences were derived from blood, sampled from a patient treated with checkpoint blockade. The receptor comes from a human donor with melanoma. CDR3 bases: TGCGCCAGCAGTGAGTCGAGACTAGCGGGAGGATCCTACGAGCAGTACTTC. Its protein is CASSESRLAGGSYEQYF.